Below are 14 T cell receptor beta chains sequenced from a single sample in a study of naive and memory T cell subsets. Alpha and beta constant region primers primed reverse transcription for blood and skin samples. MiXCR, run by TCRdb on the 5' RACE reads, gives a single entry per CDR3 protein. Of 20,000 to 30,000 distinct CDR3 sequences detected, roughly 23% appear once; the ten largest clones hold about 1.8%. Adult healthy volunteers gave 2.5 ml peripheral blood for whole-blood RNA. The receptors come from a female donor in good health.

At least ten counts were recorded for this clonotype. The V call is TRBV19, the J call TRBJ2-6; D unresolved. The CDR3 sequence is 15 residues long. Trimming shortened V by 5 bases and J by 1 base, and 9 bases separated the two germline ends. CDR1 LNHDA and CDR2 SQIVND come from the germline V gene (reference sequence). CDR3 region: CASSPYLSGANVLTF. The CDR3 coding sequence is TGTGCCAGTAGTCCCTACCTGTCTGGGGCCAACGTCCTGACTTTC.

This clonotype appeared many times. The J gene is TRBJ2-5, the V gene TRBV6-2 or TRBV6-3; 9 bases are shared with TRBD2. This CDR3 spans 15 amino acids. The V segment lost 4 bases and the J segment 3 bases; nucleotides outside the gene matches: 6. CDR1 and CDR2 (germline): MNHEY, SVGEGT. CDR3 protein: CASSFSGGMEETQYF. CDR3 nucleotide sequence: TGTGCCAGCAGTTTCAGCGGGGGGATGGAAGAGACCCAGTACTTC.

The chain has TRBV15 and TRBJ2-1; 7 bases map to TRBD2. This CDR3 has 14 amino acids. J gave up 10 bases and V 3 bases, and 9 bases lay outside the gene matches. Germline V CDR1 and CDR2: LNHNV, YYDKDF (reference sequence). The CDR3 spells CATSRASGPREQFF. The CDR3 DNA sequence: TGTGCCACCAGCAGGGCTAGCGGACCCAGGGAGCAGTTCTTC.

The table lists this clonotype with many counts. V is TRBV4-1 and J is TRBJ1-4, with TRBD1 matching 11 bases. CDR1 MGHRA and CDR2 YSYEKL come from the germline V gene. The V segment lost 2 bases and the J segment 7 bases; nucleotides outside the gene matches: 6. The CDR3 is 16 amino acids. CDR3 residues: CASSQPWTGGLEKLFF. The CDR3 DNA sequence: TGCGCCAGCAGCCAACCCTGGACAGGGGGCCTTGAAAAACTGTTTTTT.

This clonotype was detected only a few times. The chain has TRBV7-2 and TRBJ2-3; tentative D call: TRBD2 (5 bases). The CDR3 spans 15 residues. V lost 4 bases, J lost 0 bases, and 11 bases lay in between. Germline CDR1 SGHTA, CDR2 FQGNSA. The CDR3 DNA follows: TGTGCCAGCAGCTGGGCCTCGGGGAGCACAGATACGCAGTATTTT. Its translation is CASSWASGSTDTQYF.

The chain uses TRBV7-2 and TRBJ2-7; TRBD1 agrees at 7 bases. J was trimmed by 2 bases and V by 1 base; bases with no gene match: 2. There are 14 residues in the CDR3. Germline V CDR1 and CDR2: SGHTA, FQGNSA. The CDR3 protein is CASSLDRGAYEQYF. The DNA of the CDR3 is TGTGCCAGCAGCTTAGACAGGGGTGCCTACGAGCAGTACTTC.

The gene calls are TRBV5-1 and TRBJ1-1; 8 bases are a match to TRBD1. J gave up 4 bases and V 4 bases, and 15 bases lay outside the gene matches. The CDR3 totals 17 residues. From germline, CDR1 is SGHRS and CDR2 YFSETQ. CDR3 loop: CASSGTHTGGWGTEAFF. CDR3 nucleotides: TGCGCCAGCAGCGGAACCCACACAGGGGGATGGGGCACTGAAGCTTTCTTT. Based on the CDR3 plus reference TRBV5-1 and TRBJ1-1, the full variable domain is KAGVTQTPRYLIKTRGQQVTLSCSPISGHRSVSWYQQTPGQGLQFLFEYFSETQRNKGNFPGRFSGRQFSNSRSEMNVSTLELGDSALYLCASSGTHTGGWGTEAFFGQGTRLTVV.

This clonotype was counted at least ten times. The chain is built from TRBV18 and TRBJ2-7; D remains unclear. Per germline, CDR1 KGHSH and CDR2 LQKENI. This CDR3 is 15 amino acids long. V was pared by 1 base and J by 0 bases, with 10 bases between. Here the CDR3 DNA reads TGTGCCAGCTCACCACTGGAGAGCGCCTCCTACGAGCAGTACTTC. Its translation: CASSPLESASYEQYF.

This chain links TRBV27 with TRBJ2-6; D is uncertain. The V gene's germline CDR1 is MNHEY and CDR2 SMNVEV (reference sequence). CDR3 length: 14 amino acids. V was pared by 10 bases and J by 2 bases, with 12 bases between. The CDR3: CATGDGPGANVLTF. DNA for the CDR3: TGTGCCACCGGCGATGGTCCTGGGGCCAACGTCCTGACTTTC.

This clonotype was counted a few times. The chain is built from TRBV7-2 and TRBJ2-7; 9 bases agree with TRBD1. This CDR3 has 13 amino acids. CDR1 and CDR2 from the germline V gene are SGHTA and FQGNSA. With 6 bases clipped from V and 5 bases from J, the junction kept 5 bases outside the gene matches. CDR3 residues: CASSFRDRDEQYF. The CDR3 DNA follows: TGTGCCAGCAGTTTCCGGGACAGGGACGAGCAGTACTTC.

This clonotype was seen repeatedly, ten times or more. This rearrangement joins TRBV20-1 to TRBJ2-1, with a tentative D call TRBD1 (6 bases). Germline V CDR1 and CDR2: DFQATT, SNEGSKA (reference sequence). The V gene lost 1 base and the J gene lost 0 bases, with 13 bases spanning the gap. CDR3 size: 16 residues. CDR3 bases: TGCAGTGCTAGAGCTTCAGGGGCAGCCTCCTACAATGAGCAGTTCTTC. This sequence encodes CSARASGAASYNEQFF.

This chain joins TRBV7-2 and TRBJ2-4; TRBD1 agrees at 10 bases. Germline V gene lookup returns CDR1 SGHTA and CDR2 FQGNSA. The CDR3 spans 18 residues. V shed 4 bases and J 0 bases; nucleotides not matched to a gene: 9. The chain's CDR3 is CASSSPGTGALAKNIQYF. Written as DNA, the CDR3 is TGTGCCAGCAGCTCCCCCGGGACAGGGGCACTAGCCAAAAACATTCAGTACTTC.

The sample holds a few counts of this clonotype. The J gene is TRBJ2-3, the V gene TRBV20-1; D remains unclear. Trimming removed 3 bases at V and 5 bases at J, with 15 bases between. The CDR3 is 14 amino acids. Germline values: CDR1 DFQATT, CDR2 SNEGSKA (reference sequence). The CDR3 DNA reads TGCAGTGCTAGCTTGGGCCAGAACTTAGATACGCAGTATTTT. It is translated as CSASLGQNLDTQYF.

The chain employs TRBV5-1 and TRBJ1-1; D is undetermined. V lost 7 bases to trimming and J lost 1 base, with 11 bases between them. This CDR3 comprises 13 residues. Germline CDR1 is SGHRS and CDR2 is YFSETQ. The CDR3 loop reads CASRFEGNTEAFF. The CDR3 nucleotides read TGCGCCAGCCGATTTGAGGGGAACACTGAAGCTTTCTTT.